This TCR beta chain was identified in a study of T cells in Graves' hyperthyroidism and ophthalmopathy. V dropped 2 bases and J dropped 7; count of bases not matched to a gene: 3. Germline V lookup: CDR1 GTSNPN, CDR2 SVGIG (reference sequence). This CDR3 comprises 13 residues. The TCR beta CDR3 regions underwent amplification using RNA transcripts as the source. When the TCR CDR3 underwent first-round RT-PCR, the HTBI primer set was used. TCRdb reanalysed the multiplex PCR reads using MiXCR and keeps one entry per CDR3 protein. The data contain 300,000 to 350,000 distinct CDR3 sequences, around 23% of them singletons. This clonotype was picked up a small number of times.

Sequencing was carried out using blood. This receptor was obtained from a woman aged 50 to 60 with Graves' hyperthyroidism. The chain carries TRBV30 and TRBJ1-5; 9 nucleotides align to TRBD1. CDR3 sequence reads: CAWSRQGGQPQHF. DNA for the CDR3: TGTGCCTGGAGTAGACAGGGGGGGCAGCCCCAGCATTTT.